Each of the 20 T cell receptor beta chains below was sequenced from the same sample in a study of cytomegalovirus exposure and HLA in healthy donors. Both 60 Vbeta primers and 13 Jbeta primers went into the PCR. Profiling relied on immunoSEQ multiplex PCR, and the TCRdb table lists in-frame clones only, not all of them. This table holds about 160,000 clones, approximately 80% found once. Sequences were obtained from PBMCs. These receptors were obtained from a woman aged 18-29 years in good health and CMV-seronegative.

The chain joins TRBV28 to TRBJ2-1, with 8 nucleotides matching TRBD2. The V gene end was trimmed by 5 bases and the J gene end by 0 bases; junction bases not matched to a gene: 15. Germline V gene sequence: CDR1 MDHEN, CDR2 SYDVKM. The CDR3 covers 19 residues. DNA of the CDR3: TGTGCCAGCAGTCCGCCCATGGGGGTAGCGGGGCACTCCTACAATGAGCAGTTCTTC. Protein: CASSPPMGVAGHSYNEQFF.

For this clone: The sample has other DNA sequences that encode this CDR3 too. CDR3 in amino acids: CSAAENTEAFF. The DNA for the CDR3 is TGCAGTGCGGCCGAGAACACTGAAGCTTTCTTT. The chain carries TRBV20-1 and TRBJ1-1; D is unresolved. V lost 6 bases and J lost 1, with 6 bases in between. This CDR3 spans 11 amino acids. Germline CDR1 DFQATT, CDR2 SNEGSKA (reference sequence).

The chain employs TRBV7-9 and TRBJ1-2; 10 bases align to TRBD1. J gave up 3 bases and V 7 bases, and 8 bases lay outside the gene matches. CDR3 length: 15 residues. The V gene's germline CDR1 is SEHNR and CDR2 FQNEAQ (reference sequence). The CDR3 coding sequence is TGTGCCAGCAACTCCCGGGACAGGGGACACTATGGCTACACCTTC. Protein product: CASNSRDRGHYGYTF.

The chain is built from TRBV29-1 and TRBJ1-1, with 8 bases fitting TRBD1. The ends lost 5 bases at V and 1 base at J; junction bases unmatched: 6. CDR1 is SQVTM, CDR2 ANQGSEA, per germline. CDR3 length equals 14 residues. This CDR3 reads CSVLQTGANTEAFF. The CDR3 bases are TGCAGCGTTCTTCAGACAGGGGCGAACACTGAAGCTTTCTTT.

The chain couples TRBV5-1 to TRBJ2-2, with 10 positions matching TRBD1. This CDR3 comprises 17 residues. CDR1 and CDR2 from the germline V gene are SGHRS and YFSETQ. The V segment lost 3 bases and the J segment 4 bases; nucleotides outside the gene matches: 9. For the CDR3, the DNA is TGCGCCAGCAGCTCACCGGGACAGGGGATGAGCACCGGGGAGCTGTTTTTT. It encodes CASSSPGQGMSTGELFF.

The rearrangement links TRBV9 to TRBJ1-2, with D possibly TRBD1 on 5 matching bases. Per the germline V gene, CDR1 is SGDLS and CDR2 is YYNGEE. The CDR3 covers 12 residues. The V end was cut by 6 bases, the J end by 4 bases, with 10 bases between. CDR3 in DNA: TGTGCCAGCACAGGGAACACCTATGGCTACACCTTC. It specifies CASTGNTYGYTF.

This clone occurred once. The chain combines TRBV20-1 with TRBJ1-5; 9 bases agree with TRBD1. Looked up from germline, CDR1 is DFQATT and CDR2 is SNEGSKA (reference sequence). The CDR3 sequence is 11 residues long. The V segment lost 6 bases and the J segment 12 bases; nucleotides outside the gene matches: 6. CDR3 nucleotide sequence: TGCAGTGCCCGGGACAGGGCCGGCCAGCATTTT. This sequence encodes CSARDRAGQHF.

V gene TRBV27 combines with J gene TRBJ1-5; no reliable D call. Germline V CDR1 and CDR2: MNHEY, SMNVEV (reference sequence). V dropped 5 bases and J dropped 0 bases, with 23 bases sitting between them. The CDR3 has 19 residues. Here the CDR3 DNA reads TGTGCCAGCAGTCCCCGGGTCCGACCGCCCCTCTATAGCAATCAGCCCCAGCATTTT. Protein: CASSPRVRPPLYSNQPQHF.

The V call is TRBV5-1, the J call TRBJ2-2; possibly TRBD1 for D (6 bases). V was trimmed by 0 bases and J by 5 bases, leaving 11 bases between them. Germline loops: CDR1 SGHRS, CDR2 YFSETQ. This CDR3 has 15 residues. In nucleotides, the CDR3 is TGCGCCAGCAGCTTGGACAGGGCGTTAACCGGGGAGCTGTTTTTT. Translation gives CASSLDRALTGELFF.

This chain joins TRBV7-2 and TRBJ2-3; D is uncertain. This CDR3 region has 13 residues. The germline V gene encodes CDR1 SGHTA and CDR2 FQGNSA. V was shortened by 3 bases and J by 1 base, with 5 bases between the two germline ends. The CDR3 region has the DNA TGTGCCAGCAGCTTTCGGGGCACAGATACGCAGTATTTT. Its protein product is CASSFRGTDTQYF. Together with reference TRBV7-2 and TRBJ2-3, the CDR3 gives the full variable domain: GAGVSQSPSNKVTEKGKDVELRCDPISGHTALYWYRQSLGQGLEFLIYFQGNSAPDKSGLPSDRFSAERTGGSVSTLTIQRTQQEDSAVYLCASSFRGTDTQYFGPGTRLTVL.

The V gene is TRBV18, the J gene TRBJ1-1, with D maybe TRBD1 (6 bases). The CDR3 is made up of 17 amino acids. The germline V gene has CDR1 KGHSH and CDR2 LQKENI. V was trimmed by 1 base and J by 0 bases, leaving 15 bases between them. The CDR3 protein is CASSPLTRTGLNTEAFF. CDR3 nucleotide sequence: TGTGCCAGCTCACCACTCACCCGAACAGGGCTGAACACTGAAGCTTTCTTT.

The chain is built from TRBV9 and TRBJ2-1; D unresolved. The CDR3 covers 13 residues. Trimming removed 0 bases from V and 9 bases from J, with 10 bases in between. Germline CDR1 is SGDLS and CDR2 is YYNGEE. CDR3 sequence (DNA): TGTGCCAGCAGCGTAGTCACGACGGGTGAGCAGTTCTTC. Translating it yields CASSVVTTGEQFF. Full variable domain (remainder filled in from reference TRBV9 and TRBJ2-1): DSGVTQTPKHLITATGQRVTLRCSPRSGDLSVYWYQQSLDQGLQFLIQYYNGEERAKGNILERFSAQQFPDLHSELNLSSLELGDSALYFCASSVVTTGEQFFGPGTRLTVL.

CDR3 bases: TGTGCCAGCAGCTTATTCGGGACAGGGGCGAGCGAGCAGTACTTC. It encodes CASSLFGTGASEQYF. The chain couples TRBV7-2 to TRBJ2-7, with TRBD1 identical over 10 bases. Germline V gives CDR1 SGHTA, CDR2 FQGNSA. Trimming removed 2 bases from V and 6 bases from J; junction bases left unmatched: 7. CDR3 length equals 15 residues.

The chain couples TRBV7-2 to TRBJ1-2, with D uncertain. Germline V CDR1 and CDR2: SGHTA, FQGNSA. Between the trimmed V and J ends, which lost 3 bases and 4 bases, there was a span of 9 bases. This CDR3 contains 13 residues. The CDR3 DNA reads TGTGCCAGCAGCTTTGCGGGTGGCTATGGCTACACCTTC. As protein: CASSFAGGYGYTF.

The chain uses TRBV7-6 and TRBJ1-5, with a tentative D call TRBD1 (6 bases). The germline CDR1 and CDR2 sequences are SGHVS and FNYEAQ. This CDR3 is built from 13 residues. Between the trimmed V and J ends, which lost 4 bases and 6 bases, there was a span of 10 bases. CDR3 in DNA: TGTGCCAGCAGCTCAGGGGTGGGTCAGCCCCAGCATTTT. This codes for CASSSGVGQPQHF.

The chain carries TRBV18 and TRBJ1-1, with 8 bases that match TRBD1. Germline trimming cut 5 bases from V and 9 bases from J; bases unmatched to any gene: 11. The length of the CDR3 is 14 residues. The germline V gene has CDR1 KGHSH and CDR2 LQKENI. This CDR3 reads CASSTTSTGEQAFF. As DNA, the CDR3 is TGTGCCAGCTCAACCACTTCGACAGGGGAACAAGCTTTCTTT.

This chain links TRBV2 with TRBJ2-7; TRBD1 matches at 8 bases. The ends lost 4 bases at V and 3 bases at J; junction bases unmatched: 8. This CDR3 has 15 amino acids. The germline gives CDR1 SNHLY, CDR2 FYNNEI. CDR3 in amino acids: CASSGGYRGVYEQYF. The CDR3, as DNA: TGTGCCAGCAGTGGGGGGTACAGGGGGGTCTACGAGCAGTACTTC.

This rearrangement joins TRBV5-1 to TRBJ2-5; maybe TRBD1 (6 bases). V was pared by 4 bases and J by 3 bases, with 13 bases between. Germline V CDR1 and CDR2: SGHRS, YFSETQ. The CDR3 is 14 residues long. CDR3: CASSHLPGEETQYF. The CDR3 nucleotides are TGCGCCAGCAGCCATTTACCAGGGGAAGAGACCCAGTACTTC.

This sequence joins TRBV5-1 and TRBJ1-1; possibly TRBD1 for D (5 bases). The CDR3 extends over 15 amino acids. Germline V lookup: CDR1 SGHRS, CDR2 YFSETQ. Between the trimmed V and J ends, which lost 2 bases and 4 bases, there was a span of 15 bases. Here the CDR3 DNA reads TGCGCCAGCAGCTTTGGGTCGGTCGGGGGCACTGAAGCTTTCTTT. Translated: CASSFGSVGGTEAFF.

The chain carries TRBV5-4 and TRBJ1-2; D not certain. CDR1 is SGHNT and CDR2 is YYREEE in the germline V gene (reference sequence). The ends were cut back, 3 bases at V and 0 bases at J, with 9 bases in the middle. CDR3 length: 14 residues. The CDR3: CASSSRITNYGYTF. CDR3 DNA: TGTGCCAGCAGCTCCAGGATAACTAACTATGGCTACACCTTC.